The next 12 T cell receptor beta chains were all read from a single sample in a study of CD8+ T cells in alopecia areata. Extraction of RNA preceded its reverse transcription into cDNA, which served as the sequencing template. Produced via immunoSEQ multiplex PCR; TCRdb's table is partial and in-frame only. The sample consists of approximately 210,000 clones, about three fifths of them appearing once. Treatment defined: oral pan-JAK inhibitor, 5-10 mg twice daily. Here the sequenced sample was CD4+ T cells sorted from blood, taken at week 24, from a patient treated with tofacitinib. Receptor source: a human donor with alopecia areata.

V and J are TRBV9 and TRBJ2-6, with a possible D match to TRBD1 (5 bases). The CDR3 has 15 residues. The V end was cut by 2 bases, the J end by 2 bases, with 8 bases between. CDR1 and CDR2 from the germline V gene are SGDLS and YYNGEE. CDR3 in DNA: TGTGCCAGCAGCGTCTTAGGGGCTGGGGCCAACGTCCTGACTTTC. It yields the protein CASSVLGAGANVLTF.

J is TRBJ1-5 and V is TRBV27, with TRBD1 matching 9 bases. Germline CDR1 reads MNHEY; CDR2 reads SMNVEV (reference sequence). The J segment lost 5 bases and the V segment lost 6 bases, leaving 5 bases of the junction unmatched. The length of the CDR3 is 14 residues. CDR3 bases: TGTGCCAGCAGGGAGGGACAGGGCTATCAGCCCCAGCATTTT. Translating it yields CASREGQGYQPQHF.

This clone came up many times. The chain couples TRBV7-2 to TRBJ2-3; 8 bases map to TRBD2. This CDR3 is built from 16 residues. In germline, CDR1 is SGHTA, CDR2 FQGNSA. V trimming: 5 bases; J trimming: 0 bases; junction bases outside the gene matches: 7. CDR3 sequence (DNA): TGTGCCAGCAGCCGTAGTAGCGGGGTTAGCACAGATACGCAGTATTTT. Its protein product is CASSRSSGVSTDTQYF.

The chain is built from TRBV27 and TRBJ1-5, with unresolved D. The CDR3 is made up of 15 amino acids. The V end lost 0 bases, the J end lost 4 bases, and 10 bases lay between the germline ends. CDR1 is MNHEY, CDR2 SMNVEV, per germline (reference sequence). In DNA form, the CDR3 reads TGTGCCAGCAGTTTATCGATGTCAGCTAATCAGCCCCAGCATTTT. This encodes CASSLSMSANQPQHF.

The J gene is TRBJ1-2, the V gene TRBV20-1; D perhaps matches TRBD1 (5 bases). With 1 base removed from V and 10 bases from J, the gap between germline ends came to 10 bases. Per germline, CDR1 DFQATT and CDR2 SNEGSKA (reference sequence). This CDR3 comprises 11 residues. The CDR3 region has the DNA TGCAGTGCTAGAGGGGGCCAGTACTACACCTTC. Its protein is CSARGGQYYTF.

In this sample, this clone turned up a few times. The genes are TRBV10-2 and TRBJ2-7; D tentatively fits TRBD1 or TRBD2 (6 bases each). CDR1 WSHSY and CDR2 SAAADI come from the germline V gene. The CDR3 sequence is 14 residues long. Trimming stripped 3 bases from V and 0 bases from J, with 9 bases between. The CDR3 sequence is CASSEGGSSYEQYF. CDR3 in DNA: TGCGCCAGCAGTGAAGGGGGGAGCTCCTACGAGCAGTACTTC.

CDR3 in DNA: TGCAGCGTTGAAGGGGACCTAGGGGGCTACACCTTC. Translated: CSVEGDLGGYTF. This chain joins TRBV29-1 and TRBJ1-2; tentative D call: TRBD1 (5 bases). Germline CDR1 SQVTM, CDR2 ANQGSEA. This CDR3 spans 12 amino acids. The ends were cut back, 1 base at V and 8 bases at J, with 11 bases in the middle.

V usage is TRBV30 and J usage is TRBJ1-6; D gene uncertain. The germline CDR1 and CDR2 sequences are GTSNPN and SVGIG (reference sequence). Trimming left V 2 bases short and J 5 bases short, with 7 bases between. The CDR3 contains 13 residues. Written as DNA, the CDR3 is TGTGCCTGGAGTCCTAGAGATAATTCACCCCTCCACTTT. This encodes CAWSPRDNSPLHF.

V and J are TRBV11-2 and TRBJ2-3; the D gene is possibly TRBD1 (5 bases). In germline, CDR1 is SGHAT, CDR2 FQNNGV. The CDR3 sequence is 15 residues long. V lost 6 bases, J lost 2 bases, and 15 bases lay in between. DNA for the CDR3: TGTGCCAGCAGTTACTCGGCAGGGTACACAGATACGCAGTATTTT. Its protein product is CASSYSAGYTDTQYF.

The chain carries TRBV5-1 and TRBJ2-7; possible D gene TRBD2, 5 bases. CDR1 and CDR2 (germline): SGHRS, YFSETQ. This CDR3 region has 12 residues. With 4 bases removed from V and 3 bases from J, the gap between germline ends came to 8 bases. The CDR3 nucleotides are TGCGCCAGCAGCGGACTGTTCTACGAGCAGTACTTC. It specifies CASSGLFYEQYF.

This clone showed up just a few times. This chain uses TRBV5-1 with TRBJ1-1; 8 nucleotides align to TRBD1. V trimming: 2 bases; J trimming: 0 bases; junction bases outside the gene matches: 6. There are 16 residues in the CDR3. Germline CDR1 SGHRS, CDR2 YFSETQ. This chain's CDR3 is CASSFDRGGLNTEAFF. The CDR3 DNA follows: TGCGCCAGCAGCTTCGACAGGGGCGGCCTGAACACTGAAGCTTTCTTT.

This chain connects TRBV10-3 to TRBJ2-1, with TRBD1 as a possible D gene (7 bases). CDR1 and CDR2 from the germline V gene are ENHRY and SYGVKD. The CDR3 loop spans 14 amino acids. Trimming left V 6 bases short and J 7 bases short, with 16 bases between. CDR3 coding DNA: TGTGCCATCAGAACTTCGACAGGGAGGAATGAGCAGTTCTTC. Translating gives CAIRTSTGRNEQFF.